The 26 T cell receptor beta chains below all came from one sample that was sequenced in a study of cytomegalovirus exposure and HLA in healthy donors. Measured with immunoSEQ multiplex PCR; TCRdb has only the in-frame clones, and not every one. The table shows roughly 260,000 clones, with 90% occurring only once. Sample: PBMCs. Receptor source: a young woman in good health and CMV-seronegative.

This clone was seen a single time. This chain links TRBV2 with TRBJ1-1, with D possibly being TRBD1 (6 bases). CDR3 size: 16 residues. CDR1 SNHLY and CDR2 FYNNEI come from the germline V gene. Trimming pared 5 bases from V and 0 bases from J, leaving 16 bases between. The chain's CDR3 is CASSPYRDTLNTEAFF. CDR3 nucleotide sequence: TGTGCCAGCAGTCCCTACCGGGACACCCTGAACACTGAAGCTTTCTTT. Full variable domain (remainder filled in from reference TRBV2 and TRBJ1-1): EPEVTQTPSHQVTQMGQEVILRCVPISNHLYFYWYRQILGQKVEFLVSFYNNEISEKSEIFDDQFSVERPDGSNFTLKIRSTKLEDSAMYFCASSPYRDTLNTEAFFGQGTRLTVV.

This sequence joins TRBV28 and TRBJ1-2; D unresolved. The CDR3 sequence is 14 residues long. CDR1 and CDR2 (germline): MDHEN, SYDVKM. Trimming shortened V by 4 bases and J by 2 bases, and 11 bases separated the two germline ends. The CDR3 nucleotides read TGTGCCAGCAGTTCCGCCGGAGGGAACTATGGCTACACCTTC. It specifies CASSSAGGNYGYTF.

CDR3 region: CASTRTENYEKLFF. As DNA, the CDR3 is TGTGCCAGCACCCGGACAGAGAACTATGAAAAACTGTTTTTT. V gene TRBV28 combines with J gene TRBJ1-4; a weak D match, TRBD1 (6 bases). The CDR3 runs 14 residues. V lost 7 bases and J lost 6, with 15 bases in between. Looked up from germline, CDR1 is MDHEN and CDR2 is SYDVKM.

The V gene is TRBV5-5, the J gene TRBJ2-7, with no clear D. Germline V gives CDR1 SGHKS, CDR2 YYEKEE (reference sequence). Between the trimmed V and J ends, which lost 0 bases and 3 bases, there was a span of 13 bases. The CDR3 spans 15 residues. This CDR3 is CASSLDSIEIYEQYV. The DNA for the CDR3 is TGTGCCAGCAGCTTGGACAGCATTGAGATCTACGAGCAGTACGTC.

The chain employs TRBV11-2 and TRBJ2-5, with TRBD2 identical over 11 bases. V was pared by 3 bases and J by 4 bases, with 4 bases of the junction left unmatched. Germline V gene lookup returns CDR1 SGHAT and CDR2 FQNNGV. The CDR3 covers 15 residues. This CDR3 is CASSFSGGGGETQYF. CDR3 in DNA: TGTGCCAGCAGCTTTAGCGGGGGGGGAGGAGAGACCCAGTACTTC.

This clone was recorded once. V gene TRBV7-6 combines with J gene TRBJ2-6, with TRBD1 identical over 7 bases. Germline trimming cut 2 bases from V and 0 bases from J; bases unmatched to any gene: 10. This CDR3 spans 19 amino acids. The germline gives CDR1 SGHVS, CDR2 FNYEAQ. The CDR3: CASSLSSDRVYSGANVLTF. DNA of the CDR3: TGTGCCAGCAGCTTAAGTAGTGACAGGGTCTACTCTGGGGCCAACGTCCTGACTTTC.

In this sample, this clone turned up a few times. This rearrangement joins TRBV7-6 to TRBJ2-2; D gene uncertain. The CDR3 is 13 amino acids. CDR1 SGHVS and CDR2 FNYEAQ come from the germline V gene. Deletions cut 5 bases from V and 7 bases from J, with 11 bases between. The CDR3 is CASSIRFNGELFF. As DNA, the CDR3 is TGTGCCAGCAGCATCAGGTTTAACGGGGAGCTGTTTTTT.

The CDR3 nucleotides read TGTGCCAGCAGCTTAGGGGCAGGGGGCGATCAGCCCCAGCATTTT. As protein: CASSLGAGGDQPQHF. The chain links TRBV7-6 to TRBJ1-5; 8 nucleotides line up with TRBD1. Germline-derived CDR1 and CDR2 are SGHVS and FNYEAQ. Germline trimming cut 1 base from V and 5 bases from J; bases unmatched to any gene: 4. CDR3 length equals 15 residues.

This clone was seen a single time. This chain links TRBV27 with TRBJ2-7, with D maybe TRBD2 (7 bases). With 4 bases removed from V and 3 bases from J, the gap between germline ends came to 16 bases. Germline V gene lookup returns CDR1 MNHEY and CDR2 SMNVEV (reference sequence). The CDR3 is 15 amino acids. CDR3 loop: CASSYVGGGVYEQYV. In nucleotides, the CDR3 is TGTGCCAGCAGTTATGTGGGGGGGGGCGTCTACGAGCAGTACGTC.

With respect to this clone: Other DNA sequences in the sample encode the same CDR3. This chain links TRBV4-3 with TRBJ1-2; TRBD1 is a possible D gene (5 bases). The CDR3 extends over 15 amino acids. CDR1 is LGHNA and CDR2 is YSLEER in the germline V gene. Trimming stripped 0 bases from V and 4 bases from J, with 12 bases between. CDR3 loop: CASSQDLGGSYGYTF. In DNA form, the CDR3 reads TGCGCCAGCAGCCAAGATCTTGGGGGGAGCTATGGCTACACCTTC.

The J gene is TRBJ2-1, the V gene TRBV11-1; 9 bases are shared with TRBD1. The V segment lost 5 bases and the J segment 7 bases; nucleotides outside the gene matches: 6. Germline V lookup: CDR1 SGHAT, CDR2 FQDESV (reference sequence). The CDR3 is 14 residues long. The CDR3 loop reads CASSQQGALNEQFF. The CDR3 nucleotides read TGTGCCAGCAGCCAACAGGGGGCGCTTAATGAGCAGTTCTTC.

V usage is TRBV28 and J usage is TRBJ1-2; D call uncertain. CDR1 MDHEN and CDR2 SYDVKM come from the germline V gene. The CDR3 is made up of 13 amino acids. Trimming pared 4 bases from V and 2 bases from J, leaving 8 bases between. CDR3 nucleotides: TGTGCCAGCAGTTCACAGATAAACTATGGCTACACCTTC. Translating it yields CASSSQINYGYTF.

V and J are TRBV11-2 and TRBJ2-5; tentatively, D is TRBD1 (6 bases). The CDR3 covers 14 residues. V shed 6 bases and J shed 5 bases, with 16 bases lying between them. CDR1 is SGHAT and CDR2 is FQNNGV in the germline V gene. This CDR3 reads CASRGAWGKETQYF. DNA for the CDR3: TGTGCCAGCAGGGGGGCATGGGGGAAGGAGACCCAGTACTTC.

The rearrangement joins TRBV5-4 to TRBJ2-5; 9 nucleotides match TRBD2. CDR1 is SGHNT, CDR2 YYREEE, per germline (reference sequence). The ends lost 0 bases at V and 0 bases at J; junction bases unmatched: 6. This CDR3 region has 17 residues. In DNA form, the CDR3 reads TGTGCCAGCAGCTTGGGAGGGCTAGCGGGGAACCAAGAGACCCAGTACTTC. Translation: CASSLGGLAGNQETQYF.

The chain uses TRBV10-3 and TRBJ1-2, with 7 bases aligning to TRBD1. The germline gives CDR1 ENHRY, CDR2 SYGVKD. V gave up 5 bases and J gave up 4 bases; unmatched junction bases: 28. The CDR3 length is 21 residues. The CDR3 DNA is TGTGCCATCAGTCCCAGGGTAGCAAAAAGCCGGAAACAGGGGTCTAGCTATGGCTACACCTTC. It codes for CAISPRVAKSRKQGSSYGYTF.

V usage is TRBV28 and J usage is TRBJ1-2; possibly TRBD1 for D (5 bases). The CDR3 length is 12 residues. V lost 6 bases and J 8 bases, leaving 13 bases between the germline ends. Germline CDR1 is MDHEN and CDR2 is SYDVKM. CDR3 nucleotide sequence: TGTGCCAGCAGCCGCGGACATCTGGGCTACACCTTC. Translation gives CASSRGHLGYTF.

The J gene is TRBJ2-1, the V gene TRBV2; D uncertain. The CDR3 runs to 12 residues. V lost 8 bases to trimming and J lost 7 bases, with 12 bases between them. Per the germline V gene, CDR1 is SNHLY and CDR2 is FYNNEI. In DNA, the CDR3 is TGTGCCAGCGACGACGCGGCTAATGAGCAGTTCTTC. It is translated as CASDDAANEQFF.

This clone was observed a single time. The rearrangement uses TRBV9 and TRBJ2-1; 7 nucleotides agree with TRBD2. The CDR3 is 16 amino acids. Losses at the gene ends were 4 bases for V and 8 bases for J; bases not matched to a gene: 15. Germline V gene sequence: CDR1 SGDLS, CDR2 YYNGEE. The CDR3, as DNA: TGTGCCAGCAGCACTTTAGGCCGGGACTACGACGATGAGCAGTTCTTC. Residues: CASSTLGRDYDDEQFF.

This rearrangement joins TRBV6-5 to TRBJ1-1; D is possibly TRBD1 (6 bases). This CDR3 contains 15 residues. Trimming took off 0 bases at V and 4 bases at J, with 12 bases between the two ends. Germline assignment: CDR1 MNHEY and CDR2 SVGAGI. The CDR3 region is CASSYSAGAFTEAFF. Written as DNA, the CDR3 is TGTGCCAGCAGTTACTCGGCGGGGGCTTTCACTGAAGCTTTCTTT.

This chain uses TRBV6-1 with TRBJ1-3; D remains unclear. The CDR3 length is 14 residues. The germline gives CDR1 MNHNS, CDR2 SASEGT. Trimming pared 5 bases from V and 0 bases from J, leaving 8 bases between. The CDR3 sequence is CASSHPSSGNTIYF. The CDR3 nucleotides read TGTGCCAGCAGTCACCCCAGCTCTGGAAACACCATATATTTT.

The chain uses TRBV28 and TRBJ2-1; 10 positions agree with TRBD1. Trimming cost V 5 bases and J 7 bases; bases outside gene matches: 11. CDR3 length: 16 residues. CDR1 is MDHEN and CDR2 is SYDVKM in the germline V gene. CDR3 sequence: CASSAYRDRGVNEQFF. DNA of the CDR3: TGTGCCAGCAGTGCATACCGGGACAGGGGTGTGAATGAGCAGTTCTTC.

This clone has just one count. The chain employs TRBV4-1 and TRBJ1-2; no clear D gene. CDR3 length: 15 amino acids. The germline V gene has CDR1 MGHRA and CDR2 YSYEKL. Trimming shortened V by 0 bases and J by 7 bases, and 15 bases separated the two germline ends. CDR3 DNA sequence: TGCGCCAGCAGCCAAGATCGAAGCGGTGCGGTTGGCTACACCTTC. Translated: CASSQDRSGAVGYTF.

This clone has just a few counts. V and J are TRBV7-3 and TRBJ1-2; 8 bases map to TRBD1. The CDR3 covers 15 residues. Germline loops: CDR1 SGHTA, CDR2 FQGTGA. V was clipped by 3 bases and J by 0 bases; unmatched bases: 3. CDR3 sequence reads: CASSFTGGTNYGYTF. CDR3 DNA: TGTGCCAGCAGCTTCACAGGGGGAACTAACTATGGCTACACCTTC.

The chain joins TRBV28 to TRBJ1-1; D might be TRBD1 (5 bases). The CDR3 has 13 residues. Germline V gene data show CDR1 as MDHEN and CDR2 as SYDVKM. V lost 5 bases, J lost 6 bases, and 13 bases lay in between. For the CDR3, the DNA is TGTGCCAGCAGTCTACGGACAATACCTGAAGCTTTCTTT. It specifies CASSLRTIPEAFF.

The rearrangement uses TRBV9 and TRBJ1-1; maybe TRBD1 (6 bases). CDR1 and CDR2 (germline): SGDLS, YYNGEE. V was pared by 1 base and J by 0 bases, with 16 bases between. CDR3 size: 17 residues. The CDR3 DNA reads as TGTGCCAGCAGCGTACAACCCCACAGGGAAATGAACACTGAAGCTTTCTTT. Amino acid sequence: CASSVQPHREMNTEAFF.

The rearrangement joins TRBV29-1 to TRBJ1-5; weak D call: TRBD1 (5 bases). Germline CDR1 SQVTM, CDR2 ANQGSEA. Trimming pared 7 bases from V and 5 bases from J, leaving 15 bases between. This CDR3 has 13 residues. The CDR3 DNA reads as TGCAGCGCCCGGCAGGGCGAGGATCAGCCCCAGCATTTT. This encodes CSARQGEDQPQHF.